Only a few counts were recorded for the clone carrying this T cell receptor beta chain. Its antigen remains unidentified. The CDR3 is made up of 15 amino acids. Per germline, CDR1 SGHRS and CDR2 YFSETQ. V lost 0 bases to trimming and J lost 4 bases, with 13 bases between them. This entry comes from a study of T-cell memory formation after mild COVID-19. Across the whole study: The TCR clusters were mostly specific to one donor.

General study results and limits: The finding that pre-infection memory included some responding clones suggested that cross-reactive memory joined. Clones contracting across day 15 to 85 had a balanced CD4/CD8 profile; later expanding clones leaned CD4+.

With constant-segment primers, 5'RACE yielded cDNA libraries of TCR alpha and TCR beta that carried sample barcodes and UMIs. Using its own MiXCR run on the 5' RACE reads, TCRdb lists one record per CDR3 protein. Among about 360,000 distinct CDR3 sequences listed, 13% were seen once. The genes are TRBV5-1 and TRBJ2-5; D might be TRBD1 (6 bases). This TCR came from a man between 18 and 29 years old who had mild COVID-19 (a few samples of this study predate the infection). Cell type and time point are not known. Sequencing input: PBMCs or a T cell subset sorted from them (not recorded which). This CDR3 reads CASSLAPGQTETQYF. CDR3 coding DNA: TGCGCCAGCAGCTTGGCCCCCGGACAGACAGAGACCCAGTACTTC.